Here is one TCR beta chain with its context. Since a much larger clone is just one base distant, this may be a read error. Authors' methods: A classifier of distant metastasis in papillary thyroid cancer was built from CDR3 differences (across clinicopathological groups). TCRdb reanalyzed the PCR reads via MiXCR. The V and J calls come from TCRdb's annotation, not from the publication. The sample includes over 65,000 clones, roughly an eighth seen only once; the top ten take over 7%. Every patient was untreated before thyroid surgery. The data stem from a study of metastatic and nonmetastatic thyroid tumors. Study as a whole: Where malignant and benign thyroid patients were concerned, repertoires were compared across blood and tumor or nodule tissue.

The CDR3 consists of 17 residues. V lost 0 bases and J lost 6, with 18 bases in between. Germline CDR1 and CDR2: ENHRY and SYGVKD. This chain joins TRBV10-3 and TRBJ2-1, with D maybe TRBD1 (5 bases). Source material: tumor tissue. The sequence was obtained from a female donor with papillary thyroid cancer or a benign thyroid nodule (not recorded which). Some clones in this sample may be carry-over from other donors' samples. Here the CDR3 DNA reads TGTGCCATCAGTGAGTCGACTCCACAGGTGCTGAGCAATGAGCAGTTCTTC. Protein sequence: CAISESTPQVLSNEQFF.